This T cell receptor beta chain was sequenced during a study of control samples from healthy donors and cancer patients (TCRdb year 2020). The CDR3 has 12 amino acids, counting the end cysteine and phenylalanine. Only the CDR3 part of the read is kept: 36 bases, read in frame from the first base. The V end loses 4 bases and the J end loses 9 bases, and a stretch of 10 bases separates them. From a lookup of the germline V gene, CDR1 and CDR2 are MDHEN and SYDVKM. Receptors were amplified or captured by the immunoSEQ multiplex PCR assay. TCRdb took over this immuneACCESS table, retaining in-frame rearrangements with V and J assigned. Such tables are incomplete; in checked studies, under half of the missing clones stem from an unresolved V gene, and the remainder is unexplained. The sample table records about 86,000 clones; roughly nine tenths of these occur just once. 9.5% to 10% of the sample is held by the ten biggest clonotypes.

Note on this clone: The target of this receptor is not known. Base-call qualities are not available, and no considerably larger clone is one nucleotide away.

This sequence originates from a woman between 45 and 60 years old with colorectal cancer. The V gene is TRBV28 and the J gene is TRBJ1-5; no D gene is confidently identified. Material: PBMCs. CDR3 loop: CASSSYFRPQHF. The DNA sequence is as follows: TGTGCCAGCAGTTCCTATTTCCGGCCCCAGCATTTT. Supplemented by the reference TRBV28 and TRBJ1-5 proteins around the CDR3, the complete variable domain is DVKVTQSSRYLVKRTGEKVFLECVQDMDHENMFWYRQDPGLGLRLIYFSYDVKMKEKGDIPEGYSVSREKKERFSLILESASTNQTSMYLCASSSYFRPQHFGDGTRLSIL.